This T cell receptor beta chain was captured by sequencing in a study of blood T cell repertoires in COVID-19 (TCRdb year 2020). Some background on the complete study: Samples covering the acute and convalescent phases of COVID-19 were provided by collaborators in the United States, Italy and Spain. The samples were drawn from two sources: the first 160 participants of the ongoing ImmuneRACE study, and 950 to 1,500 subjects contributed by 6 global collaborators. Nearly every sample came with metadata listing a de-identified subject ID, COVID-19 status, age in years and sex. The prospective study material was composed of cDNA or gDNA derived from T cells, B-cell-depleted T cells, or PBMCs. Subjects who had been exposed to COVID-19, were actively infected with it, or had recovered from it provided the deeply sampled blood TCRbeta repertoires that made up the dataset. HLA class I and class II types, where available, came from metadata supplied by the sample provider rather than from assay-based typing. The repertoires were released in a freely available public database meant as a resource for research on the immune response to SARS-CoV-2. Study-wide findings and limitations: Clinical and demographic metadata were provided uncurated, with the amount varying by source and participant.

TCRbeta CDR3 regions were amplified from genomic DNA by means of the immunoSEQ Assay, a bias-controlled multiplex PCR. On the study's bioinformatics: Within the assay, amplification of reference gene primers was used to estimate how many nucleated cells each sample contained. To quantify the absolute abundance of each unique TCRbeta CDR3 rearrangement, sequence reads were collapsed and filtered. For each sample, productive Simpson clonality was calculated as the square root of Simpson's diversity index across productive rearrangements. This immuneACCESS table, as held by TCRdb, lists in-frame sequences with V and J called but not all clones. Of the missing ones, under half trace to an unresolved V gene in checked studies; the others have no known cause. The V and J calls and clone size come from that table; D and trimming were worked out from the DNA. The sample records 150,000 to 200,000 clones, 65% to 85% of which are singletons. The ten biggest clones cover 9.1% of the sample.

About this clone itself: It lacks a known antigen. Within one base of it there is no much larger clone, and no base qualities were kept.

Collaborating institutions collected whole blood in K2EDTA tubes following their own protocols. Collaborator samples were shipped for TCRbeta analysis as frozen whole blood, isolated PBMCs, or DNA extracted from either sample type. The V and J ends are trimmed by 7 bases and 7 bases, leaving 19 bases between them. CDR1 and CDR2, looked up from the germline V gene (reference sequence), are MNHNY and SVGAGI. The CDR3 starts with the cysteine, ends with the phenylalanine, and has 15 residues. The only DNA kept is the CDR3, 45 bases in frame from the first base. The receptor chain draws on TRBV6-6 and TRBJ1-4; tentative D gene TRBD1, with 6 bases matching. Sequenced: peripheral blood. This TCR came from an elderly woman with active or convalescent COVID-19. In nucleotide form, the sequence is TGTGCCAGCATCCGAGAAGGGGGGGTTAGTGAAAAACTGTTTTTT. Its translation reads: CASIREGGVSEKLFF.